The clone carrying this T cell receptor (beta chain) was counted many times. Its antigen is as yet unknown. These data come from a study of CD8 T cells in ankylosing spondylitis. Findings of the study overall: Reported data indicate significant enrichment of disease-linked clones within matched ankylosing spondylitis synovial fluid. Several highly homologous variants made up a TCR beta motif, and this motif appeared characteristic of ankylosing spondylitis blood.

Germline V gives CDR1 KGHSH, CDR2 LQKENI. The germline V and J ends were trimmed by 2 bases and 9 bases, with 14 bases remaining between them. The CDR3 has 14 amino acids. TCRdb reprocessed the 5' RACE reads via MiXCR and lists one record per CDR3 protein. This table holds roughly 450,000 distinct CDR3 sequences, roughly a quarter found once. The chain couples TRBV18 to TRBJ2-1, with D possibly called TRBD1 or TRBD2 (5 bases each). The sequenced sample was blood, either unsorted or a sorted T cell fraction (not recorded which). The source of this sequence is a male donor with ankylosing spondylitis. As DNA, the CDR3 is TGTGCCAGCTCACCATTTTCCGACAGCGGTGAGCAGTTCTTC. Its translation: CASSPFSDSGEQFF.